The 25 T cell receptor beta chains presented below share a single source sample, sequenced in a study of graft-versus-host responses after intestinal transplantation. Assay: immunoSEQ multiplex PCR; the TCRdb copy retains only in-frame clones and omits some. The table records 95,000 to 150,000 clones, roughly 91% of them present only once. These receptors' antigens are unknown. The sequences come from unstimulated CD4+ T cells sorted from spleen or lymph node cells, collected before intestinal transplant. These receptors were taken from a human donor who received an intestinal transplant.

The V call is TRBV11-3, the J call TRBJ2-1; no firm D call. Germline CDR1 reads SGHNT; CDR2 reads YENEEA. Between the trimmed V and J ends, which lost 4 bases and 10 bases, there was a span of 14 bases. The CDR3 is 13 residues long. The CDR3 here is CASSSRPTEEQFF. Written as DNA, the CDR3 is TGTGCCAGCAGCTCCAGACCCACTGAGGAGCAGTTCTTC.

The genes are TRBV9 and TRBJ2-5; D remains unclear. CDR3 length: 14 amino acids. V lost 1 base, J lost 3 bases, and 10 bases lay in between. The germline V gene has CDR1 SGDLS and CDR2 YYNGEE. The CDR3 spells CASSVSLRKETQYF. The CDR3 DNA reads TGTGCCAGCAGCGTATCTCTCAGAAAAGAGACCCAGTACTTC.

The chain is built from TRBV6-5 and TRBJ1-1; unclear D gene. Trimming cost V 0 bases and J 10 bases, with 3 bases left between them. Per germline, CDR1 MNHEY and CDR2 SVGAGI. The CDR3 covers 10 residues. CDR3 DNA: TGTGCCAGCAGTTACTCCCCAGCTTTCTTT. The encoded protein is CASSYSPAFF.

The chain employs TRBV2 and TRBJ2-1; D gene unclear. With 5 bases removed from V and 10 bases from J, the gap between germline ends came to 12 bases. The CDR3 is 12 residues long. The germline gives CDR1 SNHLY, CDR2 FYNNEI. DNA for the CDR3: TGTGCCAGCAGTTACGGTCCGTTAGAGCAGTTCTTC. This gives the protein CASSYGPLEQFF.

The chain employs TRBV6-1 and TRBJ1-3; D is ambiguous. V shed 1 base and J shed 0 bases, with 7 bases lying between them. Germline CDR1 and CDR2: MNHNS and SASEGT. CDR3 length: 15 amino acids. The CDR3 here is CASSEGRSSGNTIYF. The DNA of the CDR3 is TGTGCCAGCAGTGAAGGCCGGAGCTCTGGAAACACCATATATTTT.

In its sample, this clone was seen once. The V gene is TRBV28, the J gene TRBJ2-7; no firm D call. This CDR3 is 14 amino acids long. Germline V gives CDR1 MDHEN, CDR2 SYDVKM. V was cut by 0 bases and J by 6 bases, with 12 bases left in between. This chain's CDR3 is CASSLWIEMGEQYF. CDR3 sequence (DNA): TGTGCCAGCAGTTTATGGATTGAAATGGGCGAGCAGTACTTC. Looking up the rest from reference TRBV28 and TRBJ2-7 gives the full variable domain: DVKVTQSSRYLVKRTGEKVFLECVQDMDHENMFWYRQDPGLGLRLIYFSYDVKMKEKGDIPEGYSVSREKKERFSLILESASTNQTSMYLCASSLWIEMGEQYFGPGTRLTVT.

The chain is built from TRBV5-8 and TRBJ2-6; 8 bases align to TRBD1. CDR3 length: 20 amino acids. The V and J ends lost 0 bases and 0 bases, in that order; junction bases with no gene match: 11. The germline CDR1 and CDR2 sequences are SGHTS and YDEGEE. CDR3 coding DNA: TGTGCCAGCAGCTTGGCCGGGGGCAGGGGGCTCCTCTCTGGGGCCAACGTCCTGACTTTC. Protein sequence: CASSLAGGRGLLSGANVLTF.

The chain joins TRBV18 to TRBJ2-1, with 10 positions matching TRBD2. Trimming took 3 bases from V and 8 from J; bases not matched to a gene: 10. The germline V gene encodes CDR1 KGHSH and CDR2 LQKENI. The CDR3 runs 16 residues. CDR3 in amino acids: CASSPKTAGGPYEQFF. CDR3 sequence (DNA): TGTGCCAGCTCACCGAAAACAGCGGGAGGGCCCTATGAGCAGTTCTTC.

The rearrangement links TRBV5-4 to TRBJ2-5; possible D gene TRBD1, 6 bases. CDR3 length equals 13 residues. V was cut by 5 bases and J by 2 bases, with 10 bases left in between. Germline CDR1 SGHNT, CDR2 YYREEE (reference sequence). The DNA for the CDR3 is TGTGCCAGCAGTTCCGGGACACAAGAGACCCAGTACTTC. It translates to CASSSGTQETQYF.

This clone was observed a few times. This chain joins TRBV29-1 and TRBJ1-1; 7 positions match TRBD1. Germline values: CDR1 SQVTM, CDR2 ANQGSEA. CDR3 length equals 13 residues. V lost 7 bases, J lost 0 bases, and 5 bases stayed unmatched. CDR3 in amino acids: CSERTGVNTEAFF. In nucleotides, the CDR3 is TGCAGCGAAAGGACAGGCGTGAACACTGAAGCTTTCTTT.

The chain couples TRBV10-1 to TRBJ2-2; TRBD1 matches at 9 bases. The CDR3 spans 12 residues. CDR1 is WNHNN and CDR2 is SYGVQD in the germline V gene (reference sequence). The V gene end was trimmed by 5 bases and the J gene end by 10 bases; junction bases not matched to a gene: 2. The CDR3 here is CASSRDRVELFF. CDR3 nucleotide sequence: TGCGCCAGCAGTAGGGACAGGGTGGAGCTGTTTTTT.

V gene TRBV28 combines with J gene TRBJ2-7; possible D gene TRBD2, 5 bases. The CDR3 contains 17 residues. V lost 6 bases, J lost 10 bases, and 31 bases lay in between. Germline V gives CDR1 MDHEN, CDR2 SYDVKM. The CDR3 is CASSPSRGPWQRKEQYF. CDR3 coding DNA: TGTGCCAGCAGCCCTTCTCGGGGTCCATGGCAAAGAAAGGAACAGTACTTC.

The chain combines TRBV5-4 with TRBJ2-5; TRBD2 aligns across 9 bases. The length of the CDR3 is 16 residues. The V segment lost 5 bases and the J segment 5 bases; nucleotides outside the gene matches: 13. Germline values: CDR1 SGHNT, CDR2 YYREEE (reference sequence). CDR3 nucleotide sequence: TGTGCCAGCAGGCGGGGGGGCCGGGAGGGCCTCGAGACCCAGTACTTC. It encodes CASRRGGREGLETQYF.

The table lists this clone with a count of one. The V call is TRBV7-3, the J call TRBJ2-5; D remains unclear. This CDR3 has 15 residues. Germline lookup yields CDR1 SGHTA and CDR2 FQGTGA. Between the trimmed V and J ends, which lost 1 base and 0 bases, there was a span of 9 bases. CDR3: CASSLIWAYQETQYF. In nucleotides, the CDR3 is TGTGCCAGCAGCTTAATATGGGCATACCAAGAGACCCAGTACTTC.

J is TRBJ1-2 and V is TRBV10-2, with D perhaps TRBD1 (6 bases). V lost 4 bases, J lost 8 bases, and 20 bases lay in between. The CDR3 consists of 15 residues. Germline lookup yields CDR1 WSHSY and CDR2 SAAADI. CDR3 DNA: TGCGCCAGCAGTGCCGACCCTACAGCGAGGGGGGGCTACACCTTC. Protein: CASSADPTARGGYTF.

This rearrangement joins TRBV2 to TRBJ2-7, with D possibly TRBD1 on 6 matching bases. Germline loops: CDR1 SNHLY, CDR2 FYNNEI. The length of the CDR3 is 14 residues. V lost 6 bases to trimming and J lost 1 base, with 13 bases between them. CDR3 sequence (DNA): TGTGCCAGCAGAAGACAGGCCGATTCCTACGAGCAGTACTTC. Its protein product is CASRRQADSYEQYF. The variable domain in full, completed from reference TRBV2 and TRBJ2-7, reads EPEVTQTPSHQVTQMGQEVILRCVPISNHLYFYWYRQILGQKVEFLVSFYNNEISEKSEIFDDQFSVERPDGSNFTLKIRSTKLEDSAMYFCASRRQADSYEQYFGPGTRLTVT.

V and J are TRBV11-2 and TRBJ2-2, with D uncertain. V lost 5 bases and J lost 6, with 13 bases in between. The CDR3 extends over 14 amino acids. Looked up from germline, CDR1 is SGHAT and CDR2 is FQNNGV. CDR3 in amino acids: CASSGQVQAGELFF. As DNA, the CDR3 is TGTGCCAGCAGCGGTCAGGTCCAAGCCGGGGAGCTGTTTTTT.

V usage is TRBV11-2 and J usage is TRBJ2-3; TRBD2 matches 9 bases. The ends lost 4 bases at V and 5 bases at J; junction bases unmatched: 4. CDR3 length: 14 residues. Germline CDR1 and CDR2: SGHAT and FQNNGV. This CDR3 is CASSSGLARDTQYF. In nucleotides, the CDR3 is TGTGCCAGCAGCTCGGGACTAGCCAGAGATACGCAGTATTTT.

This chain uses TRBV10-3 with TRBJ1-2; no clear D. The germline gives CDR1 ENHRY, CDR2 SYGVKD. Trimming took off 8 bases at V and 0 bases at J, with 7 bases between the two ends. The CDR3 contains 12 residues. The CDR3, as DNA: TGTGCCATCCAGGCTTCTAACTATGGCTACACCTTC. Protein: CAIQASNYGYTF.

The chain is built from TRBV28 and TRBJ1-1; D may be TRBD1 (5 bases). From germline, CDR1 is MDHEN and CDR2 SYDVKM. The CDR3 is 15 residues long. Trimming cost V 8 bases and J 1 base, with 17 bases left between them. Here the CDR3 reads CASHYTQVRNTEAFF. CDR3 sequence (DNA): TGTGCCAGCCATTACACACAGGTCAGGAACACTGAAGCTTTCTTT.

The chain links TRBV6-1 to TRBJ2-4, with 7 bases aligning to TRBD2. After removal of 6 bases from V and 0 bases from J, the junction contained 14 bases not matched to a gene. The CDR3 spans 18 residues. Germline V gene lookup returns CDR1 MNHNS and CDR2 SASEGT. In DNA, the CDR3 is TGTGCCAGCAGCGAAAGATACACTAGCGACCCAGCCAAAAACATTCAGTACTTC. Protein sequence: CASSERYTSDPAKNIQYF.

The chain carries TRBV6-5 and TRBJ2-5; no clear D gene. The CDR3 is made up of 13 amino acids. The V end was cut by 2 bases, the J end by 7 bases, with 11 bases between. Germline-derived CDR1 and CDR2 are MNHEY and SVGAGI. DNA of the CDR3: TGTGCCAGCAGTTACCCCTTCTCTGCGACCCAGTACTTC. Translated, it gives CASSYPFSATQYF.

V and J are TRBV7-3 and TRBJ2-7; TRBD2 is a possible D gene (5 bases). Per the germline V gene, CDR1 is SGHTA and CDR2 is FQGTGA. This CDR3 contains 15 residues. With 4 bases removed from V and 4 bases from J, the gap between germline ends came to 17 bases. CDR3 DNA sequence: TGTGCCAGCAGCTACGACTACGGGAAACAATACGAGCAGTACTTC. It specifies CASSYDYGKQYEQYF.

This chain links TRBV11-3 with TRBJ2-3; D gene uncertain. The CDR3 runs to 14 residues. The germline V and J ends were trimmed by 1 base and 5 bases, with 10 bases remaining between them. Germline lookup yields CDR1 SGHNT and CDR2 YENEEA. In DNA, the CDR3 is TGTGCCAGCAGCTTAGGGTCCGAAGGAGATACGCAGTATTTT. It translates to CASSLGSEGDTQYF.

The V and J genes are TRBV2 and TRBJ2-2; TRBD2 matches 8 bases. The CDR3 has 15 amino acids. In germline, CDR1 is SNHLY, CDR2 FYNNEI. Trimming took 2 bases from V and 1 from J; bases not matched to a gene: 0. This chain's CDR3 is CASSELAGNTGELFF. CDR3 bases: TGTGCCAGCAGTGAACTAGCGGGGAACACCGGGGAGCTGTTTTTT.